Following are 9 T cell receptor beta chains from one sample sequenced in a study of blood T cell repertoires in COVID-19. Generated by immunoSEQ multiplex PCR, the TCRdb table keeps only in-frame clones and is missing some. The table includes over 85,000 clones, approximately 79% detected once. The specimen sequenced was peripheral blood. The receptors here all came from a woman of 80 years or more with active or convalescent COVID-19.

This rearrangement joins TRBV11-2 to TRBJ2-7, with TRBD2 matching 7 bases. The V gene's germline CDR1 is SGHAT and CDR2 FQNNGV. CDR3 size: 17 residues. Trimming took 0 bases from V and 3 from J; bases not matched to a gene: 11. The CDR3 bases are TGTGCCAGCAGCTTAGACATCGGGCTAGCGGCAAACTACGAGCAGTACTTC. Translation gives CASSLDIGLAANYEQYF.

The chain combines TRBV24-1 with TRBJ1-5, with D tentatively TRBD1 (6 bases). The germline gives CDR1 KGHDR, CDR2 SFDVKD. The CDR3 loop spans 12 amino acids. V gave up 7 bases and J gave up 7 bases, with 10 bases separating them. CDR3 sequence (DNA): TGTGCCACCAGGAGGGGGAAACAGCCCCAGCATTTT. Protein: CATRRGKQPQHF.

J is TRBJ2-1 and V is TRBV18; D may be TRBD1 (6 bases). Trimming removed 4 bases from V and 0 bases from J, with 13 bases in between. The CDR3 runs to 16 residues. Germline CDR1 is KGHSH and CDR2 is LQKENI. The CDR3 reads CASSLYQGTSYNEQFF. For the CDR3, the DNA is TGTGCCAGCTCACTGTACCAGGGGACCTCCTACAATGAGCAGTTCTTC.

This chain connects TRBV5-4 to TRBJ1-1; 11 bases align to TRBD1. In germline, CDR1 is SGHNT, CDR2 YYREEE (reference sequence). The trim removed 4 bases at V and 7 bases at J, leaving 9 bases unmatched. This CDR3 has 15 residues. This chain's CDR3 is CASSTPGQGVIEAFF. As DNA, the CDR3 is TGTGCCAGCAGCACCCCGGGACAGGGGGTTATTGAAGCTTTCTTT. Full variable domain (remainder filled in from reference TRBV5-4 and TRBJ1-1): ETGVTQSPTHLIKTRGQQVTLRCSSQSGHNTVSWYQQALGQGPQFIFQYYREEENGRGNFPPRFSGLQFPNYSSELNVNALELDDSALYLCASSTPGQGVIEAFFGQGTRLTVV.

In this sample, this clone turned up once. The chain combines TRBV18 with TRBJ2-7; 12 nucleotides line up with TRBD1. Germline V lookup: CDR1 KGHSH, CDR2 LQKENI. The CDR3 spans 16 residues. V shed 3 bases, J shed 6 bases, and the junction held 9 bases outside the gene matches. The chain's CDR3 is CASSPLSGTGGVEQYF. Written as DNA, the CDR3 is TGTGCCAGCTCACCCCTCTCCGGGACAGGGGGCGTCGAGCAGTACTTC.

This chain links TRBV30 with TRBJ2-2; a weak D match, TRBD2 (5 bases). This CDR3 has 13 amino acids. The germline gives CDR1 GTSNPN, CDR2 SVGIG (reference sequence). The V gene lost 6 bases and the J gene lost 4 bases, with 12 bases spanning the gap. The CDR3 region is CACQTDFTGELFF. The CDR3 DNA follows: TGTGCCTGTCAGACGGACTTCACCGGGGAGCTGTTTTTT.

This chain links TRBV10-3 with TRBJ2-6, with 10 bases lining up with TRBD1. Trimming removed 5 bases from V and 2 bases from J; junction bases left unmatched: 6. Germline V gene sequence: CDR1 ENHRY, CDR2 SYGVKD. This CDR3 comprises 17 residues. CDR3 nucleotides: TGTGCCATCAGTAAGGACAGGGGGGGAACTGGGGCCAACGTCCTGACTTTC. The encoded protein is CAISKDRGGTGANVLTF.

The chain couples TRBV28 to TRBJ1-1; D unresolved. Trimming took 5 bases from V and 1 from J, leaving 11 bases between them. There are 14 residues in the CDR3. Germline CDR1 is MDHEN and CDR2 is SYDVKM. CDR3 sequence (DNA): TGTGCCAGCAGTCCCCATTACAGGAACACTGAAGCTTTCTTT. Its protein is CASSPHYRNTEAFF.

The V gene is TRBV5-1, the J gene TRBJ1-6; TRBD1 matches at 9 bases. Germline loops: CDR1 SGHRS, CDR2 YFSETQ. The CDR3 has 16 residues. V gave up 0 bases and J gave up 8 bases; unmatched junction bases: 6. Here the CDR3 DNA reads TGCGCCAGCAGCTTGGAAGAGACAGGGGGTGATTCACCCCTCCACTTT. Protein sequence: CASSLEETGGDSPLHF.